This TCR beta chain was observed in a study of blood T cell repertoires in COVID-19. As for the study in general: Sample material is recorded as cDNA or gDNA derived from T cells, B-cell-depleted T cells, or PBMCs.

The V gene's germline CDR1 is SGHKS and CDR2 YYEKEE (reference sequence). The CDR3 consists of 14 residues. Deletions cut 3 bases from V and 7 bases from J, with 13 bases between. Repertoires were generated with immunoSEQ multiplex PCR, while TCRdb's copy carries only in-frame clones and drops some. The sample records about 280,000 clones, around 86% being singletons. The sample consisted of peripheral blood. The receptor was isolated from a woman between 40 and 50 years old who had recovered from COVID-19. The J gene is TRBJ1-4, the V gene TRBV5-5; D is possibly TRBD1 (6 bases). CDR3 loop: CASSSSGVIEKLFF. The CDR3 DNA reads TGTGCCAGCAGCTCCTCAGGGGTTATTGAAAAACTGTTTTTT.